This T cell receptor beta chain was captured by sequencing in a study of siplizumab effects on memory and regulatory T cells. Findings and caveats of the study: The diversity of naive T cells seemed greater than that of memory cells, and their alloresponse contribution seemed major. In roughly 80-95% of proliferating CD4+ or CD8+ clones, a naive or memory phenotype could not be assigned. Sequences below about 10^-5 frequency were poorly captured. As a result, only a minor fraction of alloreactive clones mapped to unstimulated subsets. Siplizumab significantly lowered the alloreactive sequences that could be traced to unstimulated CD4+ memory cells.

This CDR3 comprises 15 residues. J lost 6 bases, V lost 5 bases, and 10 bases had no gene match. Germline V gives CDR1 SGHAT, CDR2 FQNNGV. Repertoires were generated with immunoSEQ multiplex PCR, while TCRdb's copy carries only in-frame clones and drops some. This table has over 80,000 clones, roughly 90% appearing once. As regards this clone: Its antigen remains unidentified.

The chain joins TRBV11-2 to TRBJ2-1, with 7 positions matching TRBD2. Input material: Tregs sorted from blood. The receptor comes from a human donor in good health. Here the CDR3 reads CASSHGETSTNEQFF. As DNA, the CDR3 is TGTGCCAGCAGCCACGGAGAGACTAGCACCAATGAGCAGTTCTTC. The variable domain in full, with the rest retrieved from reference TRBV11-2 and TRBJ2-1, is EAGVAQSPRYKIIEKRQSVAFWCNPISGHATLYWYQQILGQGPKLLIQFQNNGVVDDSQLPKDRFSAERLKGVDSTLKIQPAKLEDSAVYLCASSHGETSTNEQFFGPGTRLTVL.